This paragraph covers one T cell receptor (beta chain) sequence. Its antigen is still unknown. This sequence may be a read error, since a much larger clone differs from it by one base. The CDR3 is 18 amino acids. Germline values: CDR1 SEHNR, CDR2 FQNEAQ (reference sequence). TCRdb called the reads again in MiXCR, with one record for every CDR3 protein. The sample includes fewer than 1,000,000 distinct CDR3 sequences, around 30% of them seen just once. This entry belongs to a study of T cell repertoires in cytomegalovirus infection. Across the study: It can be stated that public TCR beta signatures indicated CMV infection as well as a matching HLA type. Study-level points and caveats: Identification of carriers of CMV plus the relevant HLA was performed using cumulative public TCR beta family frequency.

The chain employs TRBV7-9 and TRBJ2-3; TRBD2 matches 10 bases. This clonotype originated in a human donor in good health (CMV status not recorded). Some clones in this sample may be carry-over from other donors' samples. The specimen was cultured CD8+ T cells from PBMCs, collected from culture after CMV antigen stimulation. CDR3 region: CANSLGLAGENPTDTQYF. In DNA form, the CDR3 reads TGTGCCAACAGCTTGGGTCTAGCGGGGGAGAACCCCACAGATACGCAGTATTTT.